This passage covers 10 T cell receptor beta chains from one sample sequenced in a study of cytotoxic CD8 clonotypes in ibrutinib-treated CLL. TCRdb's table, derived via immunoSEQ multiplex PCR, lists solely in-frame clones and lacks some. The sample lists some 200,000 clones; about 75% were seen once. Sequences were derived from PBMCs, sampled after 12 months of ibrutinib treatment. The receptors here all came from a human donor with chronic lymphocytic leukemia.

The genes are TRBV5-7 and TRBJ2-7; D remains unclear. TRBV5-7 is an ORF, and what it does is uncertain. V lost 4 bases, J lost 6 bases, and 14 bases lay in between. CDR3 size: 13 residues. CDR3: CASSPPSPGEQYF. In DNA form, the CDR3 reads TGTGCCAGCAGCCCCCCCTCGCCAGGCGAGCAGTACTTC.

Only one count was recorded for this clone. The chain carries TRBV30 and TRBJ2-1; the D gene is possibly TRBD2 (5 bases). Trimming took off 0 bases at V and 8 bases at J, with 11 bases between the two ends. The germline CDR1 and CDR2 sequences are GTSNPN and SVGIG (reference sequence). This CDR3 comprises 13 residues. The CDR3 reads CAWSVGGGYEQFF. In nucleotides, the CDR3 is TGTGCCTGGAGTGTGGGCGGCGGGTATGAGCAGTTCTTC.

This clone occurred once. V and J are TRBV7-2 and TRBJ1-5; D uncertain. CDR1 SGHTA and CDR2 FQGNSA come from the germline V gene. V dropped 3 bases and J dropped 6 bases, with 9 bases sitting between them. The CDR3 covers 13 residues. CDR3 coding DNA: TGTGCCAGCAGCTTGCGGACTGTTCAGCCCCAGCATTTT. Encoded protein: CASSLRTVQPQHF.

CDR3 coding DNA: TGTGCCTGGAGTCCGGGACAGGGGCGGATCTACGAGCAGTACTTC. It codes for CAWSPGQGRIYEQYF. The chain joins TRBV30 to TRBJ2-7; 10 bases align to TRBD1. Per the germline V gene, CDR1 is GTSNPN and CDR2 is SVGIG (reference sequence). The junction had 7 bases not matched to a gene; V was cut back by 2 bases and J by 3 bases. The CDR3 consists of 15 residues.

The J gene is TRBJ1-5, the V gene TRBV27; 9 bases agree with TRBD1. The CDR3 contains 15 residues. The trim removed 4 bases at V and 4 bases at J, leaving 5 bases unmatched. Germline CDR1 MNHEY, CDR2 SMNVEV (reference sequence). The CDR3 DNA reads TGTGCCAGCAGTTGGCGGACAGGGGCGAATCAGCCCCAGCATTTT. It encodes CASSWRTGANQPQHF.

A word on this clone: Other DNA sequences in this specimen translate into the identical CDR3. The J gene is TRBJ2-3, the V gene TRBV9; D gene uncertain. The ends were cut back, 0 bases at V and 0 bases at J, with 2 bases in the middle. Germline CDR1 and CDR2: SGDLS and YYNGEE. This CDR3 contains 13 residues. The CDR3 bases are TGTGCCAGCAGCGTAGATAGCACAGATACGCAGTATTTT. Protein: CASSVDSTDTQYF. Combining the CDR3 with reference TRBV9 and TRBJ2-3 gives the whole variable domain DSGVTQTPKHLITATGQRVTLRCSPRSGDLSVYWYQQSLDQGLQFLIQYYNGEERAKGNILERFSAQQFPDLHSELNLSSLELGDSALYFCASSVDSTDTQYFGPGTRLTVL.

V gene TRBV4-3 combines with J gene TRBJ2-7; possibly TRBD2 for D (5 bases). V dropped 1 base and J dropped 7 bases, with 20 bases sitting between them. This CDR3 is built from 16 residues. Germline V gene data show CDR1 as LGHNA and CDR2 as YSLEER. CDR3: CASSQVPSGGLGEQYF. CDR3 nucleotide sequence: TGCGCCAGCAGCCAAGTCCCTTCCGGAGGACTTGGGGAGCAGTACTTC.

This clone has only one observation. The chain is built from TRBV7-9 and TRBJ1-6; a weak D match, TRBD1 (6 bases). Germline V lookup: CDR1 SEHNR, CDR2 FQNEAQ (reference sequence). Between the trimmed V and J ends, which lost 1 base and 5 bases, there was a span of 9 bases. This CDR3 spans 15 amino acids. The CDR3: CASSLDRDHNSPLHF. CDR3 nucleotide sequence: TGTGCCAGCAGCTTAGACAGGGACCATAATTCACCCCTCCACTTT.

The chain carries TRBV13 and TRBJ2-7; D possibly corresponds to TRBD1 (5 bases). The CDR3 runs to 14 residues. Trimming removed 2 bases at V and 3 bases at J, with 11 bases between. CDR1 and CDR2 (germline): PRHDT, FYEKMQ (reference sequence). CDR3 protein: CASSLTQGSYEQYF. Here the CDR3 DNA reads TGTGCCAGCAGCTTAACCCAGGGCAGCTACGAGCAGTACTTC.

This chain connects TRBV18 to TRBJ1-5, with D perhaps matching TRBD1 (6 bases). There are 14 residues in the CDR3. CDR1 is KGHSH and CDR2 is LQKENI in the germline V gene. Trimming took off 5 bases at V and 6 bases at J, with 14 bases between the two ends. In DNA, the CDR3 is TGTGCCAGCTCATTTGGGGACATACCTCAGCCCCAGCATTTT. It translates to CASSFGDIPQPQHF.